Listed below are T cell receptor beta chains from one sample, sequenced in a study of blood T cell repertoires in COVID-19. Some clones are missing from TCRdb's copy, which holds only in-frame ones; the method was immunoSEQ multiplex PCR. This sample carries around 200,000 clones, 85% to 90% of them seen once, and the ten largest clones take about 6%. Sequenced input: peripheral blood. These receptors originate from a man in his sixties who had recovered from COVID-19. Both conserved end residues are trimmed from each CDR3. The listing skips clone size in some rows; elsewhere it reads once, few, many or a size class.

abundance,v_gene,j_gene,CDR3aa
.,TRBV7-3,TRBJ2-3,ASNSAGVTDTQY
.,TRBV7-2,TRBJ2-5,ASSLPPPLTGWGQETQY
.,TRBV19,TRBJ2-2,ASTKAEASTGELF
.,TRBV7-5,TRBJ1-2,VRSLPHEGPAFYGYT
.,TRBV27,TRBJ2-3,ASSLRGHTDTQY
.,TRBV7-9,TRBJ1-1,ASSSRNRGNTEAF
.,TRBV27,TRBJ2-3,ASSLRGPSTDTQY
.,TRBV7-2,TRBJ2-7,ASSLSWASGRNSYEQY
.,TRBV7-9,TRBJ1-2,ASSQRSSGNRGYT
.,TRBV3-1/TRBV3-2,TRBJ1-1,ASSRSGQGETF
.,TRBV5-1,TRBJ1-4,ASSLVPGLNEKLF
.,TRBV18,TRBJ2-3,ASSQTSATDTQY
few,TRBV6-5,TRBJ2-7,ASSYRGTGVYEQY
.,TRBV5-1,TRBJ1-5,ASSLAGDPDQPQH
.,TRBV19,TRBJ2-7,ASSILGTGQVSAEQY
.,TRBV30,TRBJ2-5,ARQGVGTQY
.,TRBV5-4,TRBJ2-2,ASSLRGQGDTGELF
.,TRBV5-1,TRBJ1-1,ASSSSGGNTEAF
.,TRBV7-8,TRBJ2-7,ASSLTTPSSYEQY
.,TRBV19,TRBJ2-3,ASSIGTGTGSSTDTQY
.,TRBV9,TRBJ2-3,ASSAGQGADTQY
.,TRBV5-6,TRBJ1-5,ASSSGLSADQPQH
.,TRBV11-2,TRBJ2-5,ASSLQLAGQETQY
.,TRBV28,TRBJ2-7,ASTESTGTGEQY
.,TRBV2,TRBJ2-7,ASVLGSGGYEQY
.,TRBV5-4,TRBJ2-7,ASSFDPGLYYEQY
.,TRBV6-2/TRBV6-3,TRBJ1-2,ASRPSSSLGQGIRYT
.,TRBV7-2,TRBJ1-2,ASSETGGWGGYT
.,TRBV3-1/TRBV3-2,TRBJ2-1,ASSQGTISWNEQF
.,TRBV5-1,TRBJ2-1,ASSLDGLAQYNEQF
.,TRBV25-1,TRBJ2-6,ASSTRGSGANVLT
.,TRBV18,TRBJ2-1,ASSLYGSSYNEQF
.,TRBV2,TRBJ2-5,ASTLLVPPETQY
.,TRBV5-1,TRBJ2-7,ASSQGQGGEQY
.,TRBV5-4,TRBJ2-2,ASSPGHGAGTGELF
.,TRBV28,TRBJ1-2,ASSLVGGDRDGYT